What follows is one T cell receptor beta chain and its context. There is no known antigen for this receptor. No base quality values were provided; no much bigger clone lies one nucleotide off. This specimen comes from a study of T cell changes during pregnancy in multiple sclerosis (dated by TCRdb to between 2018 and 2020). Some background on the complete study: The study looked at changes in the T cell repertoire across pregnancy in women with multiple sclerosis.

Library preparation was by the immunoSEQ multiplex PCR assay. The source is immuneACCESS, and TCRdb retained only in-frame sequences with V and J called. Part of the clones is not carried over; for the studies checked, unresolved V genes explain less than half of this, and the remainder is unexplained. Recorded for this sample are about 110,000 clones; roughly nine tenths of them occurred a single time. The ten largest account for 1.6% of the sample. Measured from the cysteine to the phenylalanine, the CDR3 is 15 residues long. This entry keeps only the CDR3 DNA: 45 bases, framed from base 1. CDR1 and CDR2 were assigned from the germline V gene as SGHRS and YFSETQ. V is reduced by 4 bases and J by 2 bases, leaving a spacing of 14 bases between them.

This receptor was identified in a female donor with multiple sclerosis, enrolled in a pregnancy study. The sample was peripheral blood, taken before pregnancy. The chain is assembled from TRBV5-1 and TRBJ2-3; the D gene is perhaps TRBD2, on 5 matching bases. The CDR3 region: CASSPGDYVTDTQYF. The sequenced DNA is TGCGCCAGCAGCCCGGGCGACTATGTCACAGATACGCAGTATTTT.